The 19 T cell receptor beta chains given below trace back to one sample, sequenced in a study of chemoradiotherapy in HPV16-positive cancers. Using immunoSEQ multiplex PCR, the repertoire was profiled, and TCRdb retains in-frame clones only, with some absent. The sample has 15,000 to 20,000 clones, 90% to 95% seen once. The sample in question was blood, obtained from a patient who underwent chemoradiotherapy. These TCRs come from a human donor with HPV-associated anogenital cancer.

The rearrangement uses TRBV6-1 and TRBJ1-1; maybe TRBD1 (6 bases). Germline CDR1 is MNHNS and CDR2 is SASEGT. The CDR3 length is 13 residues. The V end was cut by 7 bases, the J end by 4 bases, with 13 bases between. CDR3 bases: TGTGCCAGCACCCTACAGGGACCCACTGAAGCTTTCTTT. Protein product: CASTLQGPTEAFF.

The gene calls are TRBV9 and TRBJ2-2; tentatively, D is TRBD2 (5 bases). The CDR3 is 17 amino acids. The germline V gene has CDR1 SGDLS and CDR2 YYNGEE. V dropped 6 bases and J dropped 1 base, with 19 bases sitting between them. The CDR3 loop is CASTPAGHRLNTGELFF. The DNA for the CDR3 is TGTGCCAGCACCCCTGCGGGCCATCGTTTGAACACCGGGGAGCTGTTTTTT.

The chain carries TRBV5-1 and TRBJ2-2; D is uncertain. Germline lookup yields CDR1 SGHRS and CDR2 YFSETQ. Deletions cut 0 bases from V and 6 bases from J, with 12 bases between. There are 15 residues in the CDR3. Here the CDR3 reads CASSLELVGSGELFF. In DNA form, the CDR3 reads TGCGCCAGCAGCTTGGAGTTGGTGGGGTCCGGGGAGCTGTTTTTT.

This sequence joins TRBV27 and TRBJ1-6, with a tentative D call TRBD1 (6 bases). Germline lookup yields CDR1 MNHEY and CDR2 SMNVEV (reference sequence). Trimming removed 5 bases from V and 7 bases from J, with 9 bases in between. The CDR3 loop spans 13 amino acids. CDR3 region: CASSPTGNSPLHF. CDR3 DNA sequence: TGTGCCAGCAGTCCCACAGGGAATTCACCCCTCCACTTT.

The chain links TRBV5-5 to TRBJ1-1, with 9 bases lining up with TRBD1. CDR1 is SGHKS, CDR2 YYEKEE, per germline (reference sequence). The CDR3 has 14 amino acids. V gave up 3 bases and J gave up 2 bases; unmatched junction bases: 2. The CDR3 loop reads CASSWGQGNTEAFF. DNA of the CDR3: TGTGCCAGCAGCTGGGGACAGGGTAACACTGAAGCTTTCTTT.

This rearrangement joins TRBV4-2 to TRBJ1-2, with D unclear. Trimming removed 1 base from V and 3 bases from J, with 21 bases in between. CDR1 is LGHNA, CDR2 YNFKEQ, per germline. CDR3 length: 18 residues. CDR3 sequence: CASSQGQTEAAGYYGYTF. DNA for the CDR3: TGTGCCAGCAGCCAAGGGCAGACGGAGGCAGCCGGCTACTATGGCTACACCTTC.

V gene TRBV15 combines with J gene TRBJ1-2; the D gene is possibly TRBD1 (5 bases). The CDR3 runs to 15 residues. Trimming left V 3 bases short and J 8 bases short, with 19 bases between. Per germline, CDR1 LNHNV and CDR2 YYDKDF (reference sequence). The CDR3 protein is CATSSPRDPTEGYTF. As DNA, the CDR3 is TGTGCCACCAGCAGCCCAAGGGACCCGACGGAGGGCTACACCTTC.

V usage is TRBV19 and J usage is TRBJ2-2; TRBD1 agrees at 9 bases. This CDR3 spans 15 amino acids. The germline CDR1 and CDR2 sequences are LNHDA and SQIVND (reference sequence). V shed 5 bases, J shed 6 bases, and the junction held 7 bases outside the gene matches. CDR3 nucleotide sequence: TGTGCCAGTAGTCGGGACAGGGCCCCAGCCGGGGAGCTGTTTTTT. Translated, it gives CASSRDRAPAGELFF. The variable domain in full, completed from reference TRBV19 and TRBJ2-2, reads DGGITQSPKYLFRKEGQNVTLSCEQNLNHDAMYWYRQDPGQGLRLIYYSQIVNDFQKGDIAEGYSVSREKKESFPLTVTSAQKNPTAFYLCASSRDRAPAGELFFGEGSRLTVL.

CDR3 residues: CASSLALRGGSYNEQFF. The CDR3 coding sequence is TGCGCCAGCAGCTTGGCCTTGCGGGGGGGCTCCTACAATGAGCAGTTCTTC. V gene TRBV5-1 combines with J gene TRBJ2-1, with 9 bases fitting TRBD2. J gave up 0 bases and V 0 bases, and 4 bases lay outside the gene matches. Germline lookup yields CDR1 SGHRS and CDR2 YFSETQ. The CDR3 is made up of 17 amino acids.

The J gene is TRBJ2-1, the V gene TRBV27; 11 bases are a match to TRBD1. With 6 bases clipped from V and 7 bases from J, the junction kept 5 bases outside the gene matches. CDR1 MNHEY and CDR2 SMNVEV come from the germline V gene (reference sequence). The CDR3 has 14 residues. Here the CDR3 reads CASRGDRGRNEQFF. The CDR3 nucleotides are TGTGCCAGCAGGGGGGACAGGGGGAGAAATGAGCAGTTCTTC.

The rearrangement joins TRBV6-1 to TRBJ1-2; a weak D match, TRBD1 (5 bases). The germline CDR1 and CDR2 sequences are MNHNS and SASEGT. The CDR3 length is 14 residues. V lost 5 bases, J lost 4 bases, and 14 bases lay in between. Here the CDR3 reads CASSTQVSGYGYTF. The CDR3 DNA is TGTGCCAGCAGTACACAGGTCTCTGGCTATGGCTACACCTTC.

The chain is built from TRBV18 and TRBJ2-7, with a possible D match to TRBD2 (5 bases). Trimming left V 6 bases short and J 3 bases short, with 15 bases between. There are 14 residues in the CDR3. From germline, CDR1 is KGHSH and CDR2 LQKENI. The CDR3 DNA follows: TGTGCCAGCTCGGATGCAGGAGAGGGCTACGAGCAGTACGTC. It encodes CASSDAGEGYEQYV.

The V gene is TRBV4-1, the J gene TRBJ2-7; D is perhaps TRBD2 (6 bases). CDR3 length: 15 residues. V lost 3 bases and J lost 3, with 15 bases in between. Looked up from germline, CDR1 is MGHRA and CDR2 is YSYEKL. CDR3 nucleotide sequence: TGCGCCAGCAGCCAGAGGAGGGCGAATAACTACGAGCAGTACGTC. Its translation is CASSQRRANNYEQYV.

This clone was seen a single time. Here the CDR3 reads CSVEGRNQETQYF. CDR3 DNA: TGCAGCGTCGAGGGACGGAACCAAGAGACCCAGTACTTC. J is TRBJ2-5 and V is TRBV29-1; D tentatively fits TRBD1 or TRBD2 (5 bases each). Germline-derived CDR1 and CDR2 are SQVTM and ANQGSEA. V gave up 6 bases and J gave up 0 bases, with 11 bases separating them. The CDR3 runs to 13 residues. Full variable domain (missing parts from reference TRBV29-1 and TRBJ2-5): SAVISQKPSRDICQRGTSLTIQCQVDSQVTMMFWYRQQPGQSLTLIATANQGSEATYESGFVIDKFPISRPNLTFSTLTVSNMSPEDSSIYLCSVEGRNQETQYFGPGTRLLVL.

The table lists this clone with a count of one. The chain links TRBV28 to TRBJ1-2, with D possibly TRBD1 on 5 matching bases. The CDR3 is 15 residues long. The V gene lost 5 bases and the J gene lost 0 bases, with 13 bases spanning the gap. Germline lookup yields CDR1 MDHEN and CDR2 SYDVKM. This chain's CDR3 is CASSLRQIPNYGYTF. CDR3 nucleotides: TGTGCCAGCAGTCTAAGACAGATTCCTAACTATGGCTACACCTTC.

The rearrangement uses TRBV2 and TRBJ1-2; D remains ambiguous. V dropped 7 bases and J dropped 2 bases, with 14 bases sitting between them. Germline CDR1 and CDR2: SNHLY and FYNNEI. The CDR3 covers 14 residues. CDR3 loop: CASKSDLGNYGYTF. In DNA, the CDR3 is TGTGCCAGCAAGTCGGACCTCGGGAACTATGGCTACACCTTC.

This chain connects TRBV5-1 to TRBJ2-2, with unresolved D. From germline, CDR1 is SGHRS and CDR2 YFSETQ. There are 14 residues in the CDR3. Trimming left V 4 bases short and J 4 bases short, with 11 bases between. In DNA, the CDR3 is TGCGCCAGCAGCCCCGTGACGGGCACCGGGGAGCTGTTTTTT. It yields the protein CASSPVTGTGELFF. The whole variable domain, filled in from reference TRBV5-1 and TRBJ2-2, reads KAGVTQTPRYLIKTRGQQVTLSCSPISGHRSVSWYQQTPGQGLQFLFEYFSETQRNKGNFPGRFSGRQFSNSRSEMNVSTLELGDSALYLCASSPVTGTGELFFGEGSRLTVL.

V usage is TRBV11-2 and J usage is TRBJ2-5, with D perhaps matching TRBD2 (6 bases). The CDR3 runs to 13 residues. Trimming took 3 bases from V and 4 from J, leaving 9 bases between them. Germline CDR1 reads SGHAT; CDR2 reads FQNNGV. This chain's CDR3 is CASSLSSGETQYF. CDR3 in DNA: TGTGCCAGCAGCTTGAGTAGCGGAGAGACCCAGTACTTC.

V gene TRBV7-9 combines with J gene TRBJ1-2, with 7 bases identical to TRBD1. CDR3 length equals 16 residues. Germline V CDR1 and CDR2: SEHNR, FQNEAQ (reference sequence). The V and J ends lost 5 bases and 6 bases, in that order; junction bases with no gene match: 15. The CDR3 loop reads CASSQADRDRGNGYTF. The DNA of the CDR3 is TGTGCCAGCAGCCAGGCCGACAGGGACCGCGGTAATGGCTACACCTTC.